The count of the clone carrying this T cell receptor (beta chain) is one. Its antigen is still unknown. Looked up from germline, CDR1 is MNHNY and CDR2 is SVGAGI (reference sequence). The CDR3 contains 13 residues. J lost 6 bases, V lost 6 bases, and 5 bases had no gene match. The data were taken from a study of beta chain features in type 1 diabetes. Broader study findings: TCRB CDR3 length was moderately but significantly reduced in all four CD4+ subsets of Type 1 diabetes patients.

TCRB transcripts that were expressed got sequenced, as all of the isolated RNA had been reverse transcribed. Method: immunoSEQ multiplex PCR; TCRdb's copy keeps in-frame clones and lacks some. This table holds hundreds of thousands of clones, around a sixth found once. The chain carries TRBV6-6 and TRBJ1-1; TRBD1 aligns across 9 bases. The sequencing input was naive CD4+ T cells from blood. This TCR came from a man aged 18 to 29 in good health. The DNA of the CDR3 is TGTGCCAGCAGACGACAGGGGGTACCTGAAGCTTTCTTT. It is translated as CASRRQGVPEAFF.